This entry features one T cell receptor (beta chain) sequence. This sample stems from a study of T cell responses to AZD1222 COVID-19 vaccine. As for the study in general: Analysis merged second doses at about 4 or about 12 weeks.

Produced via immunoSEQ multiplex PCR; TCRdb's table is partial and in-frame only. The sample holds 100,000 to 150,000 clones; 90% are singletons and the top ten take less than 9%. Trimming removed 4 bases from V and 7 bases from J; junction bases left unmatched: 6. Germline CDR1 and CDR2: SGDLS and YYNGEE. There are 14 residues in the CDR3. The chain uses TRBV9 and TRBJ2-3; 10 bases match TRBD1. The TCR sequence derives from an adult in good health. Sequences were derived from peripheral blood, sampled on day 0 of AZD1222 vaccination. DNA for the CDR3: TGTGCCAGCAGCCCCGGACAGGGGGTATATACGCAGTATTTT. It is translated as CASSPGQGVYTQYF.